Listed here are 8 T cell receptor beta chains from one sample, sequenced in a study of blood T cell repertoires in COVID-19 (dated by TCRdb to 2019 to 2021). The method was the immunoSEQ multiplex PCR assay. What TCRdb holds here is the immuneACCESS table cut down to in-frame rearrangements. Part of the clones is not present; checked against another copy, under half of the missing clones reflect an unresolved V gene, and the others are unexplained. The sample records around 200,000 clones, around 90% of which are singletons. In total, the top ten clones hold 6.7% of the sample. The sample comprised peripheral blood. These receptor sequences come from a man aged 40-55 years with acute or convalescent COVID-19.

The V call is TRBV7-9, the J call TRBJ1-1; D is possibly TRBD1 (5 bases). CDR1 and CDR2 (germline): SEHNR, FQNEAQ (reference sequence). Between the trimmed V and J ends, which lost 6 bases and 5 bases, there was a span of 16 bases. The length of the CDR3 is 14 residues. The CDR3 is CASSQGTSRTEAFF. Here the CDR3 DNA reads TGTGCCAGCAGTCAGGGCACCTCGAGGACTGAAGCTTTCTTT.

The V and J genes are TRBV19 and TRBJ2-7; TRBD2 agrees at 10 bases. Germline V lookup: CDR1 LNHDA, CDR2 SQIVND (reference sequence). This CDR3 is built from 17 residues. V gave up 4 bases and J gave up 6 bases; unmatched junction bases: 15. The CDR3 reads CASSTTRNSGGQPEQYF. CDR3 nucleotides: TGTGCCAGTAGTACCACGCGGAATAGCGGGGGGCAGCCCGAGCAGTACTTC.

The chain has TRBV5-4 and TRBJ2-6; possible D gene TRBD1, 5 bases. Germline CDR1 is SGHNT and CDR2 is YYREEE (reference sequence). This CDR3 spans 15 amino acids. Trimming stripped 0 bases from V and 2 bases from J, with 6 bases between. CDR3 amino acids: CASSLVTAGANVLTF. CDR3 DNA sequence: TGTGCCAGCAGCTTGGTGACAGCTGGGGCCAACGTCCTGACTTTC.

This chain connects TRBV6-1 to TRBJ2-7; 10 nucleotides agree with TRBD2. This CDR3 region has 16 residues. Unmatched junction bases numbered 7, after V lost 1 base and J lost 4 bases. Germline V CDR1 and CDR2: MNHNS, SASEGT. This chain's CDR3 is CASSEVLAGLPYEQYF. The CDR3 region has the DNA TGTGCCAGCAGTGAAGTACTAGCGGGGTTACCTTACGAGCAGTACTTC.

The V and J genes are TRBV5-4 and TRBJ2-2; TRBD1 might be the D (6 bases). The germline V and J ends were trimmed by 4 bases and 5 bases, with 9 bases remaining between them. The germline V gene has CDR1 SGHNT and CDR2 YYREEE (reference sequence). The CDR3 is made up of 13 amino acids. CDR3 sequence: CASSLGGTGELFF. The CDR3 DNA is TGTGCCAGCAGCCTAGGGGGTACCGGGGAGCTGTTTTTT.

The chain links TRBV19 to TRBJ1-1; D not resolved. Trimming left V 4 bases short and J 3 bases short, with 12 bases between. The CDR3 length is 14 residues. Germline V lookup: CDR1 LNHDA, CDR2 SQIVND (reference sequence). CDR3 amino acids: CASSKSRADTEAFF. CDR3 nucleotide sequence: TGTGCCAGTAGTAAATCCCGAGCGGACACTGAAGCTTTCTTT.

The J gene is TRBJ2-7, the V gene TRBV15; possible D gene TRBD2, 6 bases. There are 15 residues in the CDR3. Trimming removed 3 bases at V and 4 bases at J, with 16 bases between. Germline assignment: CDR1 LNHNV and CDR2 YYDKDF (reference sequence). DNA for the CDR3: TGTGCCACCAGCAGCTCAATTGGCCGGGAGTACGAGCAGTACTTC. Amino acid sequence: CATSSSIGREYEQYF. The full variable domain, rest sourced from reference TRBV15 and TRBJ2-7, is DAMVIQNPRYQVTQFGKPVTLSCSQTLNHNVMYWYQQKSSQAPKLLFHYYDKDFNNEADTPDNFQSRRPNTSFCFLDIRSPGLGDTAMYLCATSSSIGREYEQYFGPGTRLTVT.

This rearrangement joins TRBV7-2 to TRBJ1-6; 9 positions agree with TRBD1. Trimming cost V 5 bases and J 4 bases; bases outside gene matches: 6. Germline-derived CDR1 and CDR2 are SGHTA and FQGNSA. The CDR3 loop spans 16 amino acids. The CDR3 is CASSQGQGFYNSPLHF. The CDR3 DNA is TGTGCCAGCAGCCAGGGACAGGGCTTTTATAATTCACCCCTCCACTTT.